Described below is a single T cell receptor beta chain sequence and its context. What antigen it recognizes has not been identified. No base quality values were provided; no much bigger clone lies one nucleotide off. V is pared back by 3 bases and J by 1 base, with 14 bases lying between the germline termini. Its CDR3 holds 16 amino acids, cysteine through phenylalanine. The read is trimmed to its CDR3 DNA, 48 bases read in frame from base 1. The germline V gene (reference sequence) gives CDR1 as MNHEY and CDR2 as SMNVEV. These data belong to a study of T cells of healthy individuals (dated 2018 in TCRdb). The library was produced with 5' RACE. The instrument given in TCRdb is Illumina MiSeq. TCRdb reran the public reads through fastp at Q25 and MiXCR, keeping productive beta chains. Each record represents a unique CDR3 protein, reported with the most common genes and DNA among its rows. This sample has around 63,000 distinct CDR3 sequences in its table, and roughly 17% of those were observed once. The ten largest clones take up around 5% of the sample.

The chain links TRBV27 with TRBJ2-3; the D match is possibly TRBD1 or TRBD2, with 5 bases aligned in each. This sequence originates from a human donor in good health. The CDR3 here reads CASSLRDPARTDTQYF. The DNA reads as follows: TGTGCCAGCAGTTTGAGGGACCCCGCTCGCACAGATACGCAGTATTTT.